These 17 T cell receptor beta chains were all obtained from the same sample, sequenced in a study of beta chain features in type 1 diabetes. The study reverse transcribed the entire isolated RNA, so it sequenced expressed TCRB transcripts. Some clones are missing from TCRdb's copy, which holds only in-frame ones; the method was immunoSEQ multiplex PCR. The sample shows roughly 500,000 clones, 30% of them seen only once. The material sequenced was naive CD4+ T cells from blood. The source of these receptors is a man aged 18 to 35 in good health.

The chain carries TRBV30 and TRBJ2-1; D possibly corresponds to TRBD2 (6 bases). The V gene's germline CDR1 is GTSNPN and CDR2 SVGIG (reference sequence). The length of the CDR3 is 12 residues. V was cut by 1 base and J by 14 bases, with 15 bases left in between. This CDR3 reads CAWSDTAREKFF. The CDR3 bases are TGTGCCTGGAGTGATACGGCCCGGGAGAAGTTCTTC.

The V and J genes are TRBV9 and TRBJ2-1; D is possibly TRBD2 (6 bases). The CDR3 sequence is 15 residues long. The V gene lost 0 bases and the J gene lost 2 bases, with 9 bases spanning the gap. Germline CDR1 and CDR2: SGDLS and YYNGEE. The CDR3 DNA sequence: TGTGCCAGCAGCGTAGAAGGAGGGACCTACAATGAGCAGTTCTTC. Translated, it gives CASSVEGGTYNEQFF.

This clone was counted once. The genes are TRBV6-6 and TRBJ2-7; TRBD2 agrees at 9 bases. Germline lookup yields CDR1 MNHNY and CDR2 SVGAGI (reference sequence). The CDR3 covers 15 residues. Trimming cost V 6 bases and J 2 bases; bases outside gene matches: 8. The CDR3: CASSSGLARAYEQYF. Here the CDR3 DNA reads TGTGCCAGCAGCTCTGGACTAGCGCGAGCCTACGAGCAGTACTTC.

This clone has only a few counts. The chain carries TRBV2 and TRBJ2-1; D is ambiguous. This CDR3 is built from 15 residues. V gave up 4 bases and J gave up 0 bases, with 10 bases separating them. From germline, CDR1 is SNHLY and CDR2 FYNNEI. CDR3 DNA: TGTGCCAGCAGTGTCCAGTTGAGCTCCTACAATGAGCAGTTCTTC. Translated: CASSVQLSSYNEQFF. The whole variable domain, filled in from reference TRBV2 and TRBJ2-1, reads EPEVTQTPSHQVTQMGQEVILRCVPISNHLYFYWYRQILGQKVEFLVSFYNNEISEKSEIFDDQFSVERPDGSNFTLKIRSTKLEDSAMYFCASSVQLSSYNEQFFGPGTRLTVL.

The rearrangement joins TRBV29-1 to TRBJ2-7, with D possibly TRBD1 on 5 matching bases. Looked up from germline, CDR1 is SQVTM and CDR2 is ANQGSEA. This CDR3 region has 11 residues. V was clipped by 4 bases and J by 3 bases, with 7 bases between them. CDR3 nucleotide sequence: TGCAGCGTTGCTCAGGGCTACGAGCAGTACTTC. Protein sequence: CSVAQGYEQYF.

The sample holds a few counts of this clone. The CDR3 coding sequence is TGTGCCAGCAGTCCAGCCACAACCTGGGGCTACACCTTC. This encodes CASSPATTWGYTF. The chain uses TRBV28 and TRBJ1-2; D call uncertain. The length of the CDR3 is 13 residues. Germline assignment: CDR1 MDHEN and CDR2 SYDVKM. V lost 5 bases to trimming and J lost 8 bases, with 15 bases between them.

This clone was counted only a few times. The chain links TRBV7-3 to TRBJ2-1; the match to TRBD1 covers 10 bases. Germline V gene data show CDR1 as SGHTA and CDR2 as FQGTGA. The CDR3 has 16 amino acids. V was pared by 5 bases and J by 2 bases, with 6 bases of the junction left unmatched. For the CDR3, the DNA is TGTGCCAGCAGCGCGGGGACAGGGGCTCCCTACAATGAGCAGTTCTTC. Translated, it gives CASSAGTGAPYNEQFF.

The CDR3 sequence is CSVEELRLAGTTDTQYF. DNA of the CDR3: TGCAGCGTTGAAGAATTGAGACTAGCGGGAACCACAGATACGCAGTATTTT. The chain is built from TRBV29-1 and TRBJ2-3, with 11 bases that match TRBD2. Germline V gene lookup returns CDR1 SQVTM and CDR2 ANQGSEA. V lost 0 bases and J lost 2; bases outside the gene matches: 7. The CDR3 has 17 residues.

The chain uses TRBV9 and TRBJ2-1, with 12 bases identical to TRBD2. Unmatched junction bases numbered 4, after V lost 4 bases and J lost 8 bases. The CDR3 spans 14 residues. Germline values: CDR1 SGDLS, CDR2 YYNGEE. The CDR3 here is CASSPGTSGHEQFF. The CDR3 DNA follows: TGTGCCAGCAGCCCCGGGACTAGCGGGCATGAGCAGTTCTTC.

The gene calls are TRBV6-1 and TRBJ2-5; TRBD1 matches at 8 bases. This CDR3 contains 16 residues. CDR1 is MNHNS and CDR2 is SASEGT in the germline V gene. V shed 4 bases, J shed 5 bases, and the junction held 12 bases outside the gene matches. CDR3 DNA sequence: TGTGCCAGCAGTGTCCTTGCGACAGGGGCGCGGGAGACCCAGTACTTC. Translating it yields CASSVLATGARETQYF.

The sample holds a few counts of this clone. The chain links TRBV9 to TRBJ2-1; 13 positions agree with TRBD2. V was clipped by 4 bases and J by 7 bases; unmatched bases: 2. Germline V gene lookup returns CDR1 SGDLS and CDR2 YYNGEE. This CDR3 is 14 amino acids long. For the CDR3, the DNA is TGTGCCAGCAGCCGGACTAGCGGGAGTAATGAGCAGTTCTTC. This sequence encodes CASSRTSGSNEQFF.

This chain links TRBV5-1 with TRBJ2-1, with a tentative D call TRBD1 (5 bases). The V gene lost 4 bases and the J gene lost 8 bases, with 22 bases spanning the gap. This CDR3 has 16 amino acids. Germline CDR1 SGHRS, CDR2 YFSETQ. Here the CDR3 DNA reads TGCGCCAGCAGCAGAGAAGGGGTTAGAGGAGCCCATGAGCAGTTCTTC. This sequence encodes CASSREGVRGAHEQFF. Variable domain in full (rest from reference TRBV5-1 and TRBJ2-1): KAGVTQTPRYLIKTRGQQVTLSCSPISGHRSVSWYQQTPGQGLQFLFEYFSETQRNKGNFPGRFSGRQFSNSRSEMNVSTLELGDSALYLCASSREGVRGAHEQFFGPGTRLTVL.

The chain joins TRBV6-5 to TRBJ2-1; perhaps TRBD2 as D (5 bases). The V end lost 0 bases, the J end lost 7 bases, and 7 bases lay between the germline ends. This CDR3 has 13 amino acids. The germline gives CDR1 MNHEY, CDR2 SVGAGI. The CDR3 nucleotides read TGTGCCAGCAGTTACTCCTCGGGGAATGAGCAGTTCTTC. It specifies CASSYSSGNEQFF.

The chain recombines TRBV23-1 with TRBJ2-7; D may be TRBD1 or TRBD2 (5 bases each). TRBV23-1 is marked as an open reading frame, function uncertain. The CDR3 covers 12 residues. The V end was cut by 6 bases, the J end by 6 bases, with 12 bases between. The DNA of the CDR3 is TGCGCCAGCAGCACGAGGGGATCCGAGCAGTACTTC. Protein: CASSTRGSEQYF.

This clone was seen a handful of times. The chain carries TRBV30 and TRBJ1-3; TRBD1 is a possible D gene (5 bases). Germline CDR1 reads GTSNPN; CDR2 reads SVGIG (reference sequence). The CDR3 contains 14 residues. V lost 2 bases and J lost 8, with 16 bases in between. In DNA, the CDR3 is TGTGCCTGGAGTCCCACAGGTTTGATGGACACCATATATTTT. The encoded protein is CAWSPTGLMDTIYF.

This sequence joins TRBV30 and TRBJ2-1, with D possibly being TRBD2 (6 bases). V was trimmed by 0 bases and J by 3 bases, leaving 12 bases between them. CDR1 and CDR2 (germline): GTSNPN, SVGIG (reference sequence). This CDR3 is built from 15 residues. In DNA form, the CDR3 reads TGTGCCTGGAGTGTATGGCGGGGTAACTACAATGAGCAGTTCTTC. Protein sequence: CAWSVWRGNYNEQFF.

This clone was seen a few times. The genes are TRBV29-1 and TRBJ2-3, with D perhaps matching TRBD1 or TRBD2 (6 bases each). Trimming removed 7 bases at V and 1 base at J, with 18 bases between. CDR3 length equals 15 residues. Germline V gives CDR1 SQVTM, CDR2 ANQGSEA. CDR3 residues: CSAEGYGGRTDTQYF. CDR3 bases: TGCAGCGCCGAGGGTTATGGGGGGCGCACAGATACGCAGTATTTT.